The entry below gives a single T cell receptor (beta chain) sequence along with its context. As yet, its antigen is unknown. The germline gives CDR1 MDHEN, CDR2 SYDVKM. Trimming cost V 4 bases and J 4 bases, with 17 bases left between them. The CDR3 contains 17 residues. Molecular barcoding with unique molecular identifiers was used for the TCRbeta library. Using its own MiXCR run on the PCR reads, TCRdb lists one record per CDR3 protein. Of 450,000 to 600,000 distinct CDR3 sequences listed, roughly 10% are singletons. The sample is drawn from a study of T-cell reconstitution after alpha-beta-depleted transplantation in children. Study-wide findings and caveats: High day-60 TCRbeta diversity in some patients came from surviving recipient T cells and thymic progenitors. Hyperexpanded clones declined; after one year, newly produced T cells mostly supplied diversity. As was reported, about two months after transplant, alpha-beta T cells came from several hundred expanded graft clones.

The input for sequencing was PBMCs, taken before TCRalphabeta/CD19-depleted stem cell transplant. The receptor was derived from a child aged 2 to 15 with inherited bone marrow failure, due to receive a stem cell transplant. The chain carries TRBV28 and TRBJ2-6, with D possibly matching TRBD2 (6 bases). The CDR3: CASSSRAGNGGANVLTF. In DNA, the CDR3 is TGTGCCAGCAGTTCCCGGGCGGGGAATGGGGGGGCCAACGTCCTGACTTTC.